These 14 T cell receptor beta chains originate from one sample sequenced in a study of post-analysis software for immune sequencing data. The library was made from cDNA and included unique molecular identifiers. TCRdb re-derived calls from the PCR reads in MiXCR, one entry per CDR3 protein. The sample gives over 250,000 distinct CDR3 sequences, 30% to 45% of which show up once; under 5.5% is in the top ten. These receptors have no identified antigens. Study-level results: Elevated frequency relative to controls characterized four or five TRBV segments in patients, TRBV5-6, TRBV5-1 and TRBV20-1 among them.

Material for sequencing was blood. All receptors derive from a girl aged 10 to 17 with multiple sclerosis.

This clonotype was seen many times. This chain links TRBV4-1 with TRBJ1-4, with D possibly being TRBD1 (5 bases). This CDR3 is 14 amino acids long. In germline, CDR1 is MGHRA, CDR2 YSYEKL. V was cut by 6 bases and J by 7 bases, with 15 bases left in between. CDR3 residues: CASSLNGGSEKLFF. In nucleotides, the CDR3 is TGCGCCAGCAGTTTGAACGGGGGGAGTGAAAAACTGTTTTTT.

This clonotype was observed a few times. The chain links TRBV4-1 to TRBJ2-6; TRBD1 aligns across 8 bases. Losses at the gene ends were 0 bases for V and 4 bases for J; bases not matched to a gene: 14. CDR1 and CDR2 (germline): MGHRA, YSYEKL. CDR3 length equals 20 residues. Here the CDR3 DNA reads TGCGCCAGCAGCCAAGATGGCCTCGGACAGGGAGGAGCGGGGGCCAACGTCCTGACTTTC. Translating gives CASSQDGLGQGGAGANVLTF.

Many counts were recorded for this clonotype. This chain links TRBV7-2 with TRBJ2-1; D tentatively fits TRBD1 or TRBD2 (5 bases each). The CDR3 is made up of 15 amino acids. The germline gives CDR1 SGHTA, CDR2 FQGNSA. The ends were cut back, 5 bases at V and 0 bases at J, with 11 bases in the middle. This CDR3 reads CASSSEGYSYNEQFF. CDR3 DNA sequence: TGTGCCAGCAGCAGCGAGGGGTACTCCTACAATGAGCAGTTCTTC.

This clonotype has just a few counts. The chain recombines TRBV28 with TRBJ1-1, with TRBD1 as a possible D gene (5 bases). The CDR3 contains 14 residues. V lost 6 bases, J lost 4 bases, and 15 bases lay in between. Germline V CDR1 and CDR2: MDHEN, SYDVKM. Written as DNA, the CDR3 is TGTGCCAGCAGGTATCTCCGGGGGTCCACTGAAGCTTTCTTT. This sequence encodes CASRYLRGSTEAFF.

The rearrangement joins TRBV28 to TRBJ1-1; D not certain. V gave up 4 bases and J gave up 7 bases, with 16 bases separating them. CDR3 length equals 14 residues. Germline loops: CDR1 MDHEN, CDR2 SYDVKM. Here the CDR3 DNA reads TGTGCCAGCAGTTCCACCCCCATTGGGGATGAAGCTTTCTTT. Translation gives CASSSTPIGDEAFF.

This clonotype was counted many times. The chain recombines TRBV14 with TRBJ2-3; 9 positions match TRBD2. Germline CDR1 SGHDN, CDR2 FVKESK. The junction had 5 bases not matched to a gene; V was cut back by 4 bases and J by 3 bases. The CDR3 length is 15 residues. The CDR3 nucleotides are TGTGCCAGCAGCCTGAATAGCGGGAGTACAGATACGCAGTATTTT. Translating gives CASSLNSGSTDTQYF. Supplemented by reference TRBV14 and TRBJ2-3, the full variable domain reads EAGVTQFPSHSVIEKGQTVTLRCDPISGHDNLYWYRRVMGKEIKFLLHFVKESKQDESGMPNNRFLAERTGGTYSTLKVQPAELEDSGVYFCASSLNSGSTDTQYFGPGTRLTVL.

The chain is built from TRBV4-1 and TRBJ2-1; TRBD2 agrees at 13 bases. V lost 0 bases to trimming and J lost 0 bases; unmatched junction nucleotides: 8. CDR1 is MGHRA, CDR2 YSYEKL, per germline. This CDR3 spans 20 amino acids. This CDR3 is CASSQEGLAGEIDSYNEQFF. The CDR3 bases are TGCGCCAGCAGCCAAGAAGGACTAGCGGGAGAAATTGACTCCTACAATGAGCAGTTCTTC.

The table lists this clonotype with many counts. The V call is TRBV24-1, the J call TRBJ2-5, with D possibly matching TRBD1 (6 bases). Germline CDR1 and CDR2: KGHDR and SFDVKD. This CDR3 is 17 amino acids long. The V end lost 0 bases, the J end lost 2 bases, and 15 bases lay between the germline ends. This CDR3 is CATSDLGAGERQETQYF. CDR3 nucleotide sequence: TGTGCCACCAGTGATTTGGGGGCAGGGGAACGACAAGAGACCCAGTACTTC.

The chain combines TRBV7-2 with TRBJ1-2, with TRBD1 matching 8 bases. The CDR3 consists of 17 residues. Looked up from germline, CDR1 is SGHTA and CDR2 is FQGNSA. V shed 1 base and J 1 base; nucleotides not matched to a gene: 8. CDR3 sequence reads: CASSLEQGAIFNYGYTF. The DNA of the CDR3 is TGTGCCAGCAGCTTAGAGCAGGGGGCCATATTTAACTATGGCTACACCTTC.

This clonotype was counted many times. The genes are TRBV4-2 and TRBJ2-1; 7 positions agree with TRBD2. This CDR3 is 15 amino acids long. J was trimmed by 6 bases and V by 4 bases; bases with no gene match: 9. Germline CDR1 reads LGHNA; CDR2 reads YNFKEQ. CDR3 in amino acids: CASSRRREPSNEQFF. CDR3 DNA sequence: TGTGCCAGCAGCCGAAGGCGGGAGCCAAGCAATGAGCAGTTCTTC.

Details on this clonotype: Compared with germline, one end of the junction differs, possibly owing to a read error. CDR3 nucleotides: TGTGCTAGTGGTATAGCGAGAGTGAACACCGGGGAGCGGTTTTTT. Translated: CASGIARVNTGERFF. The chain has TRBV12-5 and TRBJ2-2; D might be TRBD2 (5 bases). This CDR3 has 15 residues. Germline V gene sequence: CDR1 LGHNT, CDR2 FRNRAP.

The chain links TRBV29-1 to TRBJ1-2, with 10 positions matching TRBD1. The CDR3 runs to 15 residues. The junction had 9 bases not matched to a gene; V was cut back by 8 bases and J by 0 bases. CDR1 and CDR2 from the germline V gene are SQVTM and ANQGSEA. The DNA for the CDR3 is TGCAGCACCAGACAGGGGGCTAAAGCTAACTATGGCTACACCTTC. Protein: CSTRQGAKANYGYTF.

The chain uses TRBV30 and TRBJ2-6; 7 nucleotides align to TRBD1. CDR3 length equals 12 residues. Germline CDR1 reads GTSNPN; CDR2 reads SVGIG (reference sequence). In DNA, the CDR3 is TGTGCTACAGGGGCCGGGGCCAACGTCCTGACTTTC. It translates to CATGAGANVLTF.

The rearrangement uses TRBV7-6 and TRBJ2-2; a weak D match, TRBD2 (6 bases). The CDR3 has 18 amino acids. Trimming took off 5 bases at V and 5 bases at J, with 24 bases between the two ends. Germline V lookup: CDR1 SGHVS, CDR2 FNYEAQ. CDR3 sequence reads: CASSPQRVSRGQTGELFF. CDR3 coding DNA: TGTGCCAGCAGCCCCCAGCGGGTTTCTCGTGGGCAAACCGGGGAGCTGTTTTTT.